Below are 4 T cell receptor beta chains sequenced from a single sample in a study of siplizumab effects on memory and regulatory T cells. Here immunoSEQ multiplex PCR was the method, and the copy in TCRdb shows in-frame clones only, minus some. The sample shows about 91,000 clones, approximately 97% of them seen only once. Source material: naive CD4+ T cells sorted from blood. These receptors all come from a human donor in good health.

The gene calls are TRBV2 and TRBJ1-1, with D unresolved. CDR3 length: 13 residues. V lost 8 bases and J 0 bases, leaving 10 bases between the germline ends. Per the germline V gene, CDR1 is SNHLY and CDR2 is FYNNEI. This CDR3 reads CASAGNLNTEAFF. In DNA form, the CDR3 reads TGTGCCAGCGCGGGGAATTTGAACACTGAAGCTTTCTTT.

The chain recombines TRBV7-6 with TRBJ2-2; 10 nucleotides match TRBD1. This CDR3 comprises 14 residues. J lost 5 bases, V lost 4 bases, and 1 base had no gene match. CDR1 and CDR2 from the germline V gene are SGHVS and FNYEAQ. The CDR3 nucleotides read TGTGCCAGCAGCTGGGACAGGGGTACCGGGGAGCTGTTTTTT. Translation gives CASSWDRGTGELFF.

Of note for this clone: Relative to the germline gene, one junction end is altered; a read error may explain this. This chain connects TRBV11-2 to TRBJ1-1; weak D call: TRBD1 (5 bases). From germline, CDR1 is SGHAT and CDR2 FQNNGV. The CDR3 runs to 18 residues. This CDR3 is CVSRSLGLRERVDTEAFF. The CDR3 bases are TGTGTCAGCAGGTCTCTAGGGCTCAGGGAAAGGGTAGACACTGAAGCTTTCTTT.

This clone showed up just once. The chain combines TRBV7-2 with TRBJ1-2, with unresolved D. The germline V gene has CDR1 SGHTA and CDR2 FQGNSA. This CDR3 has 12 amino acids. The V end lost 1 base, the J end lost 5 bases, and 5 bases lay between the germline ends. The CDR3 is CASSLVRYGYTF. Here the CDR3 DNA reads TGTGCCAGCAGCTTAGTGCGGTATGGCTACACCTTC.